These 20 T cell receptor beta chains came from one sample sequenced in a study of blood T cell repertoires in COVID-19. The assay was immunoSEQ multiplex PCR, and TCRdb's table has in-frame clones only and misses some. The repertoire holds 150,000 to 200,000 clones, roughly 90% seen once, with around 2.1% in the top ten. The source material was peripheral blood. These receptors were collected from a man between 18 and 29 years old with acute or convalescent COVID-19.

The rearrangement uses TRBV27 and TRBJ2-1, with D perhaps matching TRBD1 (5 bases). This CDR3 spans 13 amino acids. V was pared by 6 bases and J by 7 bases, with 13 bases between. Germline values: CDR1 MNHEY, CDR2 SMNVEV (reference sequence). The CDR3 region has the DNA TGTGCCAGCAGATTAATTCAGGGAAATGAGCAGTTCTTC. It yields the protein CASRLIQGNEQFF.

The chain combines TRBV30 with TRBJ1-2; possible D gene TRBD1, 6 bases. The germline gives CDR1 GTSNPN, CDR2 SVGIG (reference sequence). The ends were cut back, 5 bases at V and 2 bases at J, with 15 bases in the middle. The CDR3 is 14 residues long. CDR3 protein: CAWALDSRNYGYTF. The CDR3 DNA follows: TGTGCCTGGGCACTGGACAGCAGAAACTATGGCTACACCTTC. The full variable domain, with the rest looked up from reference TRBV30 and TRBJ1-2, is SQTIHQWPATLVQPVGSPLSLECTVEGTSNPNLYWYRQAAGRGLQLLFYSVGIGQISSEVPQNLSASRPQDRQFILSSKKLLLSDSGFYLCAWALDSRNYGYTFGSGTRLTVV.

The J gene is TRBJ2-2, the V gene TRBV2, with 7 bases that match TRBD1. Per the germline V gene, CDR1 is SNHLY and CDR2 is FYNNEI. The J segment lost 1 base and the V segment lost 7 bases, leaving 12 bases of the junction unmatched. CDR3 size: 17 residues. The CDR3 protein is CASNVLGGPGNTGELFF. The DNA of the CDR3 is TGTGCCAGCAATGTTCTAGGGGGCCCAGGGAACACCGGGGAGCTGTTTTTT.

V gene TRBV3-1 (or the pseudogene TRBV3-2) combines with J gene TRBJ2-2, with D possibly matching TRBD1 (5 bases). There are 16 residues in the CDR3. V was pared by 4 bases and J by 0 bases, with 12 bases between. Per germline, CDR1 LGHDT and CDR2 YNNKEL (reference sequence). The DNA for the CDR3 is TGTGCCAGCAGCCTGTATACAGGTTCGAACACCGGGGAGCTGTTTTTT. It encodes CASSLYTGSNTGELFF.

This chain connects TRBV6-1 to TRBJ2-1; 11 nucleotides align to TRBD1. V gave up 3 bases and J gave up 6 bases; unmatched junction bases: 1. Per germline, CDR1 MNHNS and CDR2 SASEGT. The CDR3 spans 14 residues. DNA for the CDR3: TGTGCCAGCAGTGATGGGACAGGGGGCAATGAGCAGTTCTTC. As protein: CASSDGTGGNEQFF.

This CDR3 is CASSVGGSYNSPLHF. The DNA for the CDR3 is TGTGCCAGCAGCGTGGGGGGCTCCTATAATTCACCCCTCCACTTT. The chain carries TRBV6-5 and TRBJ1-6, with D possibly TRBD1 on 5 matching bases. The CDR3 is 15 residues long. CDR1 is MNHEY and CDR2 is SVGAGI in the germline V gene. The germline V and J ends were trimmed by 6 bases and 0 bases, with 9 bases remaining between them.

There are a few counts of this clone. The chain is built from TRBV3-1 (or the pseudogene TRBV3-2) and TRBJ1-1; D uncertain. V shed 5 bases and J shed 0 bases, with 7 bases lying between them. CDR3 length: 13 residues. CDR1 and CDR2 (germline): LGHDT, YNNKEL (reference sequence). The CDR3 coding sequence is TGTGCCAGCAGCTTTAGCTTGAACACTGAAGCTTTCTTT. Its protein is CASSFSLNTEAFF.

The chain couples TRBV3-1 (or the pseudogene TRBV3-2) to TRBJ2-7, with TRBD2 matching over 7 bases. Germline CDR1 is LGHDT and CDR2 is YNNKEL (reference sequence). V lost 5 bases to trimming and J lost 2 bases; unmatched junction nucleotides: 9. The CDR3 loop spans 15 amino acids. The DNA for the CDR3 is TGTGCCAGCAGCGCCTGGGCGGGGGATCCCTACGAGCAGTACTTC. Translated, it gives CASSAWAGDPYEQYF.

The chain links TRBV19 to TRBJ1-1, with D maybe TRBD1 (6 bases). Germline CDR1 is LNHDA and CDR2 is SQIVND (reference sequence). This CDR3 spans 15 amino acids. V lost 3 bases, J lost 0 bases, and 11 bases lay in between. The CDR3 bases are TGTGCCAGTAGTATGTTTGGACAGCTGAACACTGAAGCTTTCTTT. Its protein product is CASSMFGQLNTEAFF.

This sequence joins TRBV5-5 and TRBJ1-5; no definite D call. Trimming took 0 bases from V and 3 from J, leaving 13 bases between them. Germline CDR1 is SGHKS and CDR2 is YYEKEE (reference sequence). The CDR3 loop spans 16 amino acids. CDR3 in DNA: TGTGCCAGCAGCTTGGTTGTTGGAGGGATCAATCAGCCCCAGCATTTT. Its translation is CASSLVVGGINQPQHF. The full variable domain, rest sourced from reference TRBV5-5 and TRBJ1-5, is DAGVTQSPTHLIKTRGQQVTLRCSPISGHKSVSWYQQVLGQGPQFIFQYYEKEERGRGNFPDRFSARQFPNYSSELNVNALLLGDSALYLCASSLVVGGINQPQHFGDGTRLSIL.

This sequence joins TRBV5-1 and TRBJ2-2, with 7 positions matching TRBD1. The J segment lost 0 bases and the V segment lost 2 bases, leaving 7 bases of the junction unmatched. The CDR3 length is 17 residues. Looked up from germline, CDR1 is SGHRS and CDR2 is YFSETQ. As DNA, the CDR3 is TGCGCCAGCAGCTTTCAGGGGGTCCTCGCGAACACCGGGGAGCTGTTTTTT. Amino acids: CASSFQGVLANTGELFF.

The chain couples TRBV27 to TRBJ1-5; tentative D call: TRBD1 (6 bases). From germline, CDR1 is MNHEY and CDR2 SMNVEV (reference sequence). The CDR3 totals 17 residues. Trimming removed 6 bases from V and 2 bases from J, with 20 bases in between. The CDR3 DNA sequence: TGTGCCAGCAGGGGGACCTACGACGACAGGCGCAATCAGCCCCAGCATTTT. Protein product: CASRGTYDDRRNQPQHF.

CDR3 nucleotide sequence: TGTGCCAGCAGTTGGGACAGGGGAGATTATGAGCAGTTCTTC. This encodes CASSWDRGDYEQFF. V and J are TRBV27 and TRBJ2-1; TRBD1 aligns across 10 bases. The CDR3 runs to 14 residues. The ends lost 4 bases at V and 8 bases at J; junction bases unmatched: 5. CDR1 is MNHEY and CDR2 is SMNVEV in the germline V gene (reference sequence).

This chain links TRBV7-2 with TRBJ2-3; 8 bases are shared with TRBD2. J was trimmed by 2 bases and V by 5 bases; bases with no gene match: 6. The CDR3 consists of 15 residues. Looked up from germline, CDR1 is SGHTA and CDR2 is FQGNSA. CDR3 DNA: TGTGCCAGCAGCGCAGGACTAGCTTACACAGATACGCAGTATTTT. Amino acid sequence: CASSAGLAYTDTQYF.

The V gene is TRBV3-1 (or the pseudogene TRBV3-2), the J gene TRBJ2-3; D call uncertain. The CDR3 contains 15 residues. V lost 0 bases, J lost 3 bases, and 10 bases lay in between. Germline V CDR1 and CDR2: LGHDT, YNNKEL (reference sequence). CDR3: CASSQDLPRTDTQYF. As DNA, the CDR3 is TGTGCCAGCAGCCAAGATCTCCCACGGACAGATACGCAGTATTTT.

This chain uses TRBV5-4 with TRBJ2-3; D perhaps matches TRBD2 (7 bases). Between the trimmed V and J ends, which lost 1 base and 1 base, there was a span of 19 bases. The CDR3 length is 18 residues. Germline CDR1 reads SGHNT; CDR2 reads YYREEE (reference sequence). The CDR3 is CASSLPTRGAPGTDTQYF. CDR3 nucleotide sequence: TGTGCCAGCAGCTTGCCCACCCGGGGGGCGCCGGGCACAGATACGCAGTATTTT.

The chain links TRBV9 to TRBJ2-3; TRBD2 agrees at 8 bases. Germline V gives CDR1 SGDLS, CDR2 YYNGEE. CDR3 length equals 18 residues. With V trimmed by 2 bases and J by 0 bases, 11 bases remained unmatched. The CDR3 sequence is CASSVLAGLHQSTDTQYF. The CDR3 region has the DNA TGTGCCAGCAGCGTCCTAGCGGGCCTACATCAAAGCACAGATACGCAGTATTTT.

The rearrangement uses TRBV29-1 and TRBJ1-1; D might be TRBD1 (5 bases). This CDR3 contains 12 residues. Germline lookup yields CDR1 SQVTM and CDR2 ANQGSEA. With 7 bases removed from V and 7 bases from J, the gap between germline ends came to 16 bases. CDR3 nucleotide sequence: TGCAGCGCCGAACCAGGGTTCGGTGAAGCTTTCTTT. Translation: CSAEPGFGEAFF.

The chain uses TRBV2 and TRBJ2-7; 7 nucleotides match TRBD1. V lost 5 bases to trimming and J lost 3 bases; unmatched junction nucleotides: 10. CDR3 size: 15 residues. The germline V gene encodes CDR1 SNHLY and CDR2 FYNNEI. The CDR3 region has the DNA TGTGCCAGCAGTAACTCCGGGACAGATCGCTACGAGCAGTACTTC. Residues: CASSNSGTDRYEQYF.

The V gene is TRBV30, the J gene TRBJ2-5; 7 positions match TRBD2. Unmatched junction bases numbered 7, after V lost 4 bases and J lost 5 bases. Germline V gives CDR1 GTSNPN, CDR2 SVGIG (reference sequence). The CDR3 has 13 amino acids. CDR3 DNA: TGTGCCTGGAATGAGCGGGGTCAGGAGACCCAGTACTTC. It specifies CAWNERGQETQYF.